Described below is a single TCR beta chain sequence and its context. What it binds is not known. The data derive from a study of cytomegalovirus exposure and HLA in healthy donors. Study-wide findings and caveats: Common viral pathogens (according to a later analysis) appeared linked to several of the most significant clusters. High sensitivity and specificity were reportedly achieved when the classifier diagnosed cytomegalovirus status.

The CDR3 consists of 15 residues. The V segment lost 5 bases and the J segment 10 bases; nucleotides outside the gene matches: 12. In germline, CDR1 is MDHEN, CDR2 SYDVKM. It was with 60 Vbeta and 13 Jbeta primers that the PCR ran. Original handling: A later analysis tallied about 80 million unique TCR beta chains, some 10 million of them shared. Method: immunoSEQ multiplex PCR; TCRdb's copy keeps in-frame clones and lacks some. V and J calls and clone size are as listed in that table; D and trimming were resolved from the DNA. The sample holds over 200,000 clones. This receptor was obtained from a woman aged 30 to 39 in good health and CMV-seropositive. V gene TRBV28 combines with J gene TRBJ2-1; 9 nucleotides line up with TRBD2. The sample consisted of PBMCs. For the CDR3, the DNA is TGTGCCAGCAGTCCACGACTAGCGGTACTAAGGGAGCAGTTCTTC. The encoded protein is CASSPRLAVLREQFF.